This T cell receptor beta chain was documented in a study of molecular identifiers for immune sequencing clone quantification. Study-wide context: Naive CD8 RNA (around 20,000 or 100,000 cells) was divided into five aliquots, with four sequenced.

Study results and limitations: A shared barcode on identical TCR molecules could lead to underestimated sizes for highly expanded clones.

CDR3 size: 15 residues. Losses at the gene ends were 2 bases for V and 2 bases for J; bases not matched to a gene: 5. MiXCR, applied by TCRdb to the PCR reads, yields one record per CDR3 protein. The repertoire holds more than 250,000 distinct CDR3 sequences, with about a fifth as singletons. This clonotype occurred many times. Its antigen remains unidentified. This chain joins TRBV12-3 or TRBV12-4 and TRBJ1-2, with 7 bases matching TRBD1. This sequence was found in a human donor in good health. Some libraries in this study had Jurkat cell RNA spiked in. Sequencing was performed on naive CD8+ T cells from blood, with Jurkat cell RNA spiked in. Subset here: FACS-sorted CD8+CD4-CCR7+CD45RA+ naive T cells. The CDR3 nucleotides read TGTGCCAGCAGTTTACGACGGGACAGCAACTATGGCTACACCTTC. It specifies CASSLRRDSNYGYTF.